The source of this T cell receptor beta chain is a study of cytomegalovirus exposure and HLA in healthy donors. Turning to this clone: Its antigen is unidentified.

The donors were part of the validation cohort, which consisted of more than 90 subjects and was separate from the first cohort of around 620 subjects. Using immunoSEQ multiplex PCR, the repertoire was profiled, and TCRdb retains in-frame clones only, with some absent. The sample lists 120,000 or so clones; more than 70% were seen once. V lost 4 bases and J lost 7, with 19 bases in between. Germline V CDR1 and CDR2: SGHAT, FQNNGV. This CDR3 is built from 15 residues. Study-level findings and limits: Cytomegalovirus association was assigned to approximately 160 TCR beta chains. Subsequent analysis of the approximately 110 validation repertoires found a tendency for first-cohort TCR clusters to co-occur.

The clonotype originates from a man aged 18 to 30 in good health and CMV-seronegative. Sequencing used PBMCs. This sequence joins TRBV11-2 and TRBJ2-5; tentative D call: TRBD2 (7 bases). As DNA, the CDR3 is TGTGCCAGCAGCTCCCGGGGGGCTGGCAGGGGGACCCAGTACTTC. It specifies CASSSRGAGRGTQYF.